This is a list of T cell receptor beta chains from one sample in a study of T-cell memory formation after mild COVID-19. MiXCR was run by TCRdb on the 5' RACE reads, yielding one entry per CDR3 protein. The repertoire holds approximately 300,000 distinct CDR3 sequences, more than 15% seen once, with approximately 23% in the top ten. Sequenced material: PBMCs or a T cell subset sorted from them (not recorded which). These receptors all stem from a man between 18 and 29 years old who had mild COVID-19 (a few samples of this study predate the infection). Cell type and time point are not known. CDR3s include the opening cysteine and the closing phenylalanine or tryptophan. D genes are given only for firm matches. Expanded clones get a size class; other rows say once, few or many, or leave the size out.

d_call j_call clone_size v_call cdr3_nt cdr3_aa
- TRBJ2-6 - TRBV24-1 TGTGCCACCAGTGACTCCCGGGGTACCGGGGCCAACGTCCTGACTTTC CATSDSRGTGANVLTF
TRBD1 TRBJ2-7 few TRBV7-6 TGTGCCAGCAGCTTAATGGGTGTGACAGGGGACTACGAGCAGTACTTC CASSLMGVTGDYEQYF
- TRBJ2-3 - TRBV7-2 TGTGCCAGCAGCCGCCAGACAGATACGCAGTATTTT CASSRQTDTQYF
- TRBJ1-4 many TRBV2 TGTGCCAGCAGTCCCTTGGAGACGGGTGTCCATTTT CASSPLETGVHF
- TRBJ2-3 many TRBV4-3 TGCGCCAGCAGCCAAGTCCGGGGCAGACCTAGCACAGATACGCAGTATTTT CASSQVRGRPSTDTQYF
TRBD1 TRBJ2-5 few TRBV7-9 TGTGCCAGCAGCCCACAGGGGACGAAGACCCAGTACTTC CASSPQGTKTQYF
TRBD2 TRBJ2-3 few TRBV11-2 TGTGCCAGCAGCTCAAGACTAGCGGCTAGCACAGATACGCAGTATTTT CASSSRLAASTDTQYF
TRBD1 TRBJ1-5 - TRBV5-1 TGCGCCAGCAGCCTGGGGACAGGGGATAGCAATCAGCCCCAGCATTTT CASSLGTGDSNQPQHF
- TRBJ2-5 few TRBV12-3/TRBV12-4 TGTGCCAGCAGGACTGGTGGACAGCCCCTGGAGACCCAGTACTTC CASRTGGQPLETQYF
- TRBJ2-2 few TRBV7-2 TGTGCCAGCAGCTGGGTCGCACCCGGGGAGCTGTTTTTT CASSWVAPGELFF
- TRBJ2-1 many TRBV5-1 TGCGCCAGCAGCTTGGTCGGGGGTAGCTCCTACAATGAGCAGTTCTTC CASSLVGGSSYNEQFF
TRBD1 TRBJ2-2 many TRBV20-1 TGCAGTGCTGTTCCCGGGACAGGGATCACCGGGGAGCTGTTTTTT CSAVPGTGITGELFF
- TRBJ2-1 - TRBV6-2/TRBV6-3 TGTGCCAGCAAGATAGACGGGGGATTGTACAATGAGCAGTTCTTC CASKIDGGLYNEQFF
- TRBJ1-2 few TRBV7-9 TGTGCCAGCAGCTCGAGAAGAACCCATGGCTACACCTTC CASSSRRTHGYTF
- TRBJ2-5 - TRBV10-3 TGTGCCATCAGTGAGTCGGTTGGCAGGATCTCTGAAGAGACCCAGTACTTC CAISESVGRISEETQYF
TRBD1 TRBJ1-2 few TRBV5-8 TGTGCCAGCAGCCGAAGGACAGGCGTTCATGGCTACACCTTC CASSRRTGVHGYTF
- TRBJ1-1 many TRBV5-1 TGCGCCAGCGCTAGACAGGTGAACACTGAAGCTTTCTTT CASARQVNTEAFF
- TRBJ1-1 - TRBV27 TGTGCCAGCAGTTTGGGGGAACTGAACACTGAAGCTTTCTTT CASSLGELNTEAFF
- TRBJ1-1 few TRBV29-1 TGCAGCGTTGAAGGCCAGCACGCGAACACTGAAGCTTTCTTT CSVEGQHANTEAFF
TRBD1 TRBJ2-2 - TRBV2 TGTGCCAGCACATACCGGGACAGCGCCAACACCGGGGAGCTGTTTTTT CASTYRDSANTGELFF
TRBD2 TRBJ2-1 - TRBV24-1 TGTGCCACCAGTGACTCACTAGCGGGGGACAATGAGCAGTTCTTC CATSDSLAGDNEQFF
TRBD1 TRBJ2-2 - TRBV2 TGTGCCAGCATAGGGACAGCGAACACCGGGGAGCTGTTTTTT CASIGTANTGELFF
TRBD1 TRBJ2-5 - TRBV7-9 TGTGCCAGCAGCTTCGGGACAGAAGAGACCCAGTACTTC CASSFGTEETQYF
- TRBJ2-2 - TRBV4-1 TGCGCCAGCAGCCCGAGGGTGACAGGCGCCAACACCGGGGAGCTGTTTTTT CASSPRVTGANTGELFF
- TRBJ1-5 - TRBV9 TGTGCCAGCAGCGTAGGCGACCAGGTCAATCAGCCCCAGCATTTT CASSVGDQVNQPQHF
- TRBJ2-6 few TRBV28 TGTGCCAGCAGGAAGGGAGGGACAACCCACTCTGGGGCCAACGTCCTGACTTTC CASRKGGTTHSGANVLTF
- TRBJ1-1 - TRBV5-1 TGCGCCAGCAACTGGGGGGAGAGGAACACTGAAGCTTTCTTT CASNWGERNTEAFF
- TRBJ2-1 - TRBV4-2 TGTGCCAGCAGCCGGCTGGAGGGCTCCGATGAGCAGTTCTTC CASSRLEGSDEQFF
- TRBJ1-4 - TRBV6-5 TGTGCCAGCAGTTACGCCGCGGGGCGGAGGGAAAAACTGTTTTTT CASSYAAGRREKLFF
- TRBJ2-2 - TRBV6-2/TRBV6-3 TGTGCCAGCAGTTATGGACGGACCGGGGAGCTGTTTTTT CASSYGRTGELFF
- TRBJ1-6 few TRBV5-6 TGTGCCAGCAGCTTGGAACTAAATTCACCCCTCCACTTT CASSLELNSPLHF
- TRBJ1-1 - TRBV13 TGTGCCAGCAGACCACCCGGGGGGGGAGCTTTCTTT CASRPPGGGAFF
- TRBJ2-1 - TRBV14 TGTGCCAGCAGCCTCGGACGCCAGCGAGAGCAGTTCTTC CASSLGRQREQFF
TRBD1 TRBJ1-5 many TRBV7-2 TGTGCCAGCAGCCAAGGGAGGTGGGGACAGGGGTTTAGCAATCAGCCCCAGCATTTT CASSQGRWGQGFSNQPQHF
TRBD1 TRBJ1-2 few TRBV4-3 TGCGCCAGCAGCCAAGAGTCAGGGACAGCTAACTATGGCTACACCTTC CASSQESGTANYGYTF
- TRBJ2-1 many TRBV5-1 TGCGCCAGCAGCTTGGACGCCTACAATGAGCAGTTCTTC CASSLDAYNEQFF
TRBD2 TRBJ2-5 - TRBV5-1 TGCGCCAGCAGCCCGGGACTAGCGGGGGACCGCCAGGAGACCCAGTACTTC CASSPGLAGDRQETQYF
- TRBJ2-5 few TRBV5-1 TGCGCCAGCAGCTTGGATACGGGGGGCTCAGAGACCCAGTACTTC CASSLDTGGSETQYF
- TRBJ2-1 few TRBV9 TGTGCCAGCAGCGTAGTCACAGGGCGGGTCAATGAGCAGTTCTTC CASSVVTGRVNEQFF
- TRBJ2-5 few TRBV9 TGTGCCAGCGGACCGGGAGTTCGAGAGACCCAGTACTTC CASGPGVRETQYF
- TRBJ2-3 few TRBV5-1 TGCGCCAGCAGCCTACTAGGAGACTTTACCAATACGCAGTATTTT CASSLLGDFTNTQYF
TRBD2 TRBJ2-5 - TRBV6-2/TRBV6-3 TGTGCCAGCAGTTACAGACTAGCGGCCTCCCAGTACTTC CASSYRLAASQYF
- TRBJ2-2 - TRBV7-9 TGTGCCAGCAGCCCCTCTTCAGGGAACACCGGGGAGCTGTTTTTT CASSPSSGNTGELFF
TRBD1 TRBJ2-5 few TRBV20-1 TGCAGTGCTAGAGTGGGTCTCGGCAGGGGGAGCCAAGAGACCCAGTACTTC CSARVGLGRGSQETQYF